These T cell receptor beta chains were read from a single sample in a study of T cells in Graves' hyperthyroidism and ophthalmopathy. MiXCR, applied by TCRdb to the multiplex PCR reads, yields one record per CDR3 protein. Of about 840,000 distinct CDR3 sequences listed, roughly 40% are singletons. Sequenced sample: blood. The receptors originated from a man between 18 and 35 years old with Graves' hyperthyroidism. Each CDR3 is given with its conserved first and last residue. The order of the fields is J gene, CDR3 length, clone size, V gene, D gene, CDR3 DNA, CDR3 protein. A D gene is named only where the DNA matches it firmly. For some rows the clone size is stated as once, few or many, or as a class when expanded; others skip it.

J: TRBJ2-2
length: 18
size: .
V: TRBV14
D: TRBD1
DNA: TGCGCCAGCAGCCAAGGAAGGTTGGGACAGCCGAACACCGGGGAGCTGTTTTTT
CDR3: CASSQGRLGQPNTGELFF

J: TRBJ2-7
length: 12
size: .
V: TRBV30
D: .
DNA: TGTGCCTGGGGACAGTTCTCCTACGAGCAGTACTTC
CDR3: CAWGQFSYEQYF

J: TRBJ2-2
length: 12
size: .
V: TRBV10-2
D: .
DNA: TGTGCCAGCAGCTCCAGGGAAAGGGAGCTGTTTTTT
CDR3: CASSSRERELFF

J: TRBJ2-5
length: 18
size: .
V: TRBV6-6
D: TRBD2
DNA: TGTGCCAGCAGCCGGCTAGCGGGGGAGCCGCAAGGAAGAGAGACCCAGTACTTC
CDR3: CASSRLAGEPQGRETQYF

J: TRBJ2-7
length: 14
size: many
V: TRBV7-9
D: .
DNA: TGTGCCAGCAGCTTAGTGGCTAGCAGTTACGAGCAGTACTTC
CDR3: CASSLVASSYEQYF

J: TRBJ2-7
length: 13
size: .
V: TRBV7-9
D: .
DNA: TGTGCCAGCAGCAACGAGGGGGTGGACGAGCAGTACTTC
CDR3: CASSNEGVDEQYF

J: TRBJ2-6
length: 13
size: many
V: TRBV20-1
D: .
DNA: TGCAGTGCAGCAATCTCTGGGGCCAACGTCCTGACTTTC
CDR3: CSAAISGANVLTF

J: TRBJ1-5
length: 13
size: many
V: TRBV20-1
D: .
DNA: TGCAGTGCTAGGAGGGGGGGGTATCAGCCCCAGCATTTT
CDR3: CSARRGGYQPQHF

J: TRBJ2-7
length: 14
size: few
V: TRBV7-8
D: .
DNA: TGTGCCAGCAGCTTACTACTTCTTTCGTACGAGCAGTACTTC
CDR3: CASSLLLLSYEQYF

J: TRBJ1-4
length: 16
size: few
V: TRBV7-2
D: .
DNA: TGTGCCAGCAGCCTATTAAGGAGTTCAACTAATGAAAAACTGTTTTTT
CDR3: CASSLLRSSTNEKLFF

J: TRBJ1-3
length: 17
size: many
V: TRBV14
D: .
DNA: TGTGCCAGCAGCCCCAGAGTAGGTGTCTTTTCTGGAAACACCATATATTTT
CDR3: CASSPRVGVFSGNTIYF

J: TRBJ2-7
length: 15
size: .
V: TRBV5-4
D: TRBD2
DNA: TGTGCCAGCAGCTTCTTCGGTAGCGGGTCCTACGAGCAGTACTTC
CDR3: CASSFFGSGSYEQYF

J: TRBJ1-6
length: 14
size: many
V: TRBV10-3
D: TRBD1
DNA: TGTGCCATCAGTACGACAGGGGGCGCGTCACCCCTCCACTTT
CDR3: CAISTTGGASPLHF

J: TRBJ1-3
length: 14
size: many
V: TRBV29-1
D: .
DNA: TGCAGCGTTGGAGCCGTCGGGACTGGAAACACCATATATTTT
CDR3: CSVGAVGTGNTIYF

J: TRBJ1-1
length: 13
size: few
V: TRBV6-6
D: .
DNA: TGTGCCAGCAGGGGGGTCTCGGACACTGAAGCTTTCTTT
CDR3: CASRGVSDTEAFF

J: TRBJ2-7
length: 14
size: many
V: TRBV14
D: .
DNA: TGTGCCAGCAGCCAAGACGACAGGCCCTACGAGCAGTACTTC
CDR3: CASSQDDRPYEQYF

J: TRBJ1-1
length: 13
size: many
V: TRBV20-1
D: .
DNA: TGCAGTGCTACGGTCGACCCCTTCAGTGAAGCTTTCTTT
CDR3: CSATVDPFSEAFF

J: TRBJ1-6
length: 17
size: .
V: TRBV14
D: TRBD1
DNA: TGTGCCAGCAGCCAAGATCAATGGCGGGACAGGGGTTCACCCCTCCACTTT
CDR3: CASSQDQWRDRGSPLHF

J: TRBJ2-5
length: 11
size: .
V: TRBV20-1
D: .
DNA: TGCAGTGCTAAGACCCCCGAGACCCAGTACTTC
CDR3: CSAKTPETQYF

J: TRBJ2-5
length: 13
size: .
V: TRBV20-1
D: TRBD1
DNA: TGCAGTGCTGGGACAGGGAGGGGCGAGACCCAGTACTTC
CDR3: CSAGTGRGETQYF

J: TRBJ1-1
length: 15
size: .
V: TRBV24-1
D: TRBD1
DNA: TGTGCCCCAAGAAACAGGGGGCCTCTTAACACTGAAGCTTTCTTT
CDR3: CAPRNRGPLNTEAFF